This T cell receptor beta chain was sequenced during a study of cytotoxic CD8 clonotypes in ibrutinib-treated CLL. Study-level information: Among responders, some 25 were partial and 2 complete; after median roughly 70 months, about 15 stayed remitted and 12 progressed. The sample average was about 240,000 productive templates and tens of thousands of productive rearrangements.

Deep sequencing aimed at 1 in 200,000 to 1 in 1 million T cells' resolution. Libraries were prepared by immunoSEQ multiplex PCR; TCRdb keeps only in-frame clonotypes and omits some of them. The profile shows 30,000 to 35,000 clones, roughly three quarters of them singletons. The V end lost 7 bases, the J end lost 6 bases, and 18 bases lay between the germline ends. There are 15 residues in the CDR3. Germline V gene lookup returns CDR1 MNHEY and CDR2 SMNVEV (reference sequence). The V gene is TRBV27, the J gene TRBJ2-2; maybe TRBD1 (5 bases). This sequence was found in a human donor with chronic lymphocytic leukemia. Specimen: PBMCs, collected before ibrutinib treatment. CDR3 bases: TGTGCCAGCACCCCCTGGCAGGGCTCAGCCGGGGAGCTGTTTTTT. Translated: CASTPWQGSAGELFF.